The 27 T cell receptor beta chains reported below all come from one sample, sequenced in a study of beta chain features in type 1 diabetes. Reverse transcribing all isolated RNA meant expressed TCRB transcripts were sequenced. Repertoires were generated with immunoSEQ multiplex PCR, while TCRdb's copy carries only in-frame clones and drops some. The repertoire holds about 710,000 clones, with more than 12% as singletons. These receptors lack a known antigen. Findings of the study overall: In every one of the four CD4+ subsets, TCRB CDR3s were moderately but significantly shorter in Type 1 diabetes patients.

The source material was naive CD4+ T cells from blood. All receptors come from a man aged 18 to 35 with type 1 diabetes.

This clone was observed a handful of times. CDR3 sequence (DNA): TGTGCCAGCAGTTTCGAAGGAGTCTATGGCTACACCTTC. Its translation: CASSFEGVYGYTF. J is TRBJ1-2 and V is TRBV28; D gene uncertain. The CDR3 is 13 residues long. Germline assignment: CDR1 MDHEN and CDR2 SYDVKM. Trimming took 3 bases from V and 4 from J, leaving 9 bases between them.

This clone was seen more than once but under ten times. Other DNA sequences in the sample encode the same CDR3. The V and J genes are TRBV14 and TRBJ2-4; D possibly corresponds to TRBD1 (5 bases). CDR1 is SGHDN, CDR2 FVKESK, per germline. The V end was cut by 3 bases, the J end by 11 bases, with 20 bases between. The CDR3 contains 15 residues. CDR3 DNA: TGTGCCAGCAGCCAGGGGCCCCACAACCCTGCTCTTCAGTACTTC. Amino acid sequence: CASSQGPHNPALQYF.

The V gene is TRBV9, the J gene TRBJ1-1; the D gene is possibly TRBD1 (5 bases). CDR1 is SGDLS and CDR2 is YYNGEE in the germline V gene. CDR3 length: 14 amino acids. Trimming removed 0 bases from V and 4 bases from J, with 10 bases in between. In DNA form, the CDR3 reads TGTGCCAGCAGCGTAGGAAGGGGTTTCACTGAAGCTTTCTTT. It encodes CASSVGRGFTEAFF.

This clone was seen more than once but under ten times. The CDR3 loop is CSVAGTAYRTGELFF. DNA for the CDR3: TGCAGCGTGGCCGGGACAGCCTATAGGACCGGGGAGCTGTTTTTT. The gene calls are TRBV29-1 and TRBJ2-2; 7 bases line up with TRBD1. The CDR3 is made up of 15 amino acids. Germline CDR1 and CDR2: SQVTM and ANQGSEA. After removal of 6 bases from V and 5 bases from J, the junction contained 12 bases not matched to a gene.

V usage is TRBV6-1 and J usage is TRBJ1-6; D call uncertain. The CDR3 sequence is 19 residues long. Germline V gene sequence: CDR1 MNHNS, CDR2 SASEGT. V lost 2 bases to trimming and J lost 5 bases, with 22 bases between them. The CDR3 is CASSEIFRAGSSNNSPLHF. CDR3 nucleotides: TGTGCCAGCAGTGAAATCTTCCGGGCGGGCAGTTCCAATAATTCACCCCTCCACTTT.

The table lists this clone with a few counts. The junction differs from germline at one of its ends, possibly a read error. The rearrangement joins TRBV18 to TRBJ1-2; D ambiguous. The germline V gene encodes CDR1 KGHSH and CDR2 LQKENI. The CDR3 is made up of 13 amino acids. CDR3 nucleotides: TGTGCCAGCTCACTGGGAGAAGACTACGGCTACACCTTC. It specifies CASSLGEDYGYTF.

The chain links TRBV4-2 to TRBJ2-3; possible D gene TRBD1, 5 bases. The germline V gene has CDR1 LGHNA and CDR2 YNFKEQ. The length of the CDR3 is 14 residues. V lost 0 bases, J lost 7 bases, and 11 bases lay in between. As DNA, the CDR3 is TGTGCCAGCAGCCAAGATCCCAGGGTACATACGCAGTATTTT. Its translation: CASSQDPRVHTQYF.

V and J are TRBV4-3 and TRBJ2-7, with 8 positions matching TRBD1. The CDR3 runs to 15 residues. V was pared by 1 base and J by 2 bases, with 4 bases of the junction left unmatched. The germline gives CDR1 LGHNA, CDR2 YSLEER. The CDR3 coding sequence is TGCGCCAGCAGCCAAGGACAGGGGATCCCCTACGAGCAGTACTTC. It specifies CASSQGQGIPYEQYF.

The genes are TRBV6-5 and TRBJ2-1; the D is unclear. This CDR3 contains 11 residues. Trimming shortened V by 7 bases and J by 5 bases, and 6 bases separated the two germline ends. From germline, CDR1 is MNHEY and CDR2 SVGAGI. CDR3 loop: CASIRHNEQFF. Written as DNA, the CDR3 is TGTGCCAGCATCCGGCACAATGAGCAGTTCTTC.

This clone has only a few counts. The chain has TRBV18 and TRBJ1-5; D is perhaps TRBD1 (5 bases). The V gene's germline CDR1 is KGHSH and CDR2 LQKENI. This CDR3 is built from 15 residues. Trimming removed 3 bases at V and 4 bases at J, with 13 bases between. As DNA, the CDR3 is TGTGCCAGCTCACCCGGGGGAGGGAGGAATCAGCCCCAGCATTTT. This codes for CASSPGGGRNQPQHF.

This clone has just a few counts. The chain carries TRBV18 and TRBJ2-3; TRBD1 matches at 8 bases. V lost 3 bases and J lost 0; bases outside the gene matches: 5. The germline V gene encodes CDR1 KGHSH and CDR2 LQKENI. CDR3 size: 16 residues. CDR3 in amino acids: CASSPYRGTSTDTQYF. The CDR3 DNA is TGTGCCAGCTCACCTTACAGGGGGACTAGCACAGATACGCAGTATTTT.

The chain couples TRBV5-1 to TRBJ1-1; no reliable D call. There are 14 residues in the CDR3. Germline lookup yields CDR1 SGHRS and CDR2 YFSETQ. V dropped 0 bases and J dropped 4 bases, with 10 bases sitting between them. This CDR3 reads CASSLAVGFTEAFF. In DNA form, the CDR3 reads TGCGCCAGCAGCTTGGCCGTTGGGTTCACTGAAGCTTTCTTT.

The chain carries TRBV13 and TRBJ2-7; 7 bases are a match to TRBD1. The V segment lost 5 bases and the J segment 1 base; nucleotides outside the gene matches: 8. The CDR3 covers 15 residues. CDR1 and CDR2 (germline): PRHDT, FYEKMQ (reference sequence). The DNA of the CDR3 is TGTGCCAGCAGCCAATGGGACAGACGATCCTACGAGCAGTACTTC. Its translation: CASSQWDRRSYEQYF. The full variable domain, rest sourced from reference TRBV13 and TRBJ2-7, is AAGVIQSPRHLIKEKRETATLKCYPIPRHDTVYWYQQGPGQDPQFLISFYEKMQSDKGSIPDRFSAQQFSDYHSELNMSSLELGDSALYFCASSQWDRRSYEQYFGPGTRLTVT.

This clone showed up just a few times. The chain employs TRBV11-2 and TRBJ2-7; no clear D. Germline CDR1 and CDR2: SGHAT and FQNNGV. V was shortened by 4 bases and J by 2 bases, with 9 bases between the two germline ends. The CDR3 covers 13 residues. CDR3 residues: CASSSDLPYEQYF. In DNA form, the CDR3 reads TGTGCCAGCAGCTCCGACTTGCCCTACGAGCAGTACTTC.

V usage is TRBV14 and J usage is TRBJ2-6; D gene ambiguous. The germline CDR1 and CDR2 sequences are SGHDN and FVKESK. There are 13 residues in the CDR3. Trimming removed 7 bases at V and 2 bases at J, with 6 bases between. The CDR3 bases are TGTGCCAGCAAGTGGCCTGGGGCCAACGTCCTGACTTTC. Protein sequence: CASKWPGANVLTF.

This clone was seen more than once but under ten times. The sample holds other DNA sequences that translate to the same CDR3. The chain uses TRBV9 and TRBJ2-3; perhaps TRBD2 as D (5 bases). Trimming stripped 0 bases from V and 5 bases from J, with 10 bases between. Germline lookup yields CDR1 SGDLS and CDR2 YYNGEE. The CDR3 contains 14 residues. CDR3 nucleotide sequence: TGTGCCAGCAGCGTAGTAGGAGGCAGAGATACGCAGTATTTT. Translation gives CASSVVGGRDTQYF. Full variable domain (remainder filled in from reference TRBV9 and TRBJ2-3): DSGVTQTPKHLITATGQRVTLRCSPRSGDLSVYWYQQSLDQGLQFLIQYYNGEERAKGNILERFSAQQFPDLHSELNLSSLELGDSALYFCASSVVGGRDTQYFGPGTRLTVL.

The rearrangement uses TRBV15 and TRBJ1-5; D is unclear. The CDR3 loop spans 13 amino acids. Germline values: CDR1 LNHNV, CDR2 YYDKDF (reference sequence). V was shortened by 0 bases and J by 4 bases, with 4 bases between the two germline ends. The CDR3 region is CATSREENQPQHF. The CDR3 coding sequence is TGTGCCACCAGCAGAGAGGAGAATCAGCCCCAGCATTTT.

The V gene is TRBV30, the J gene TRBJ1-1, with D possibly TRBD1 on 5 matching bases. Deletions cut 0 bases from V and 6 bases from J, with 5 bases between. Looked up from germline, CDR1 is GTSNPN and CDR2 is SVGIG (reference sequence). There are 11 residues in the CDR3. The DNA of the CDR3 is TGTGCCTGGAGTGTACAGGCTGAAGCTTTCTTT. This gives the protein CAWSVQAEAFF. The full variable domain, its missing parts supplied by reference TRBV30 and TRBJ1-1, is SQTIHQWPATLVQPVGSPLSLECTVEGTSNPNLYWYRQAAGRGLQLLFYSVGIGQISSEVPQNLSASRPQDRQFILSSKKLLLSDSGFYLCAWSVQAEAFFGQGTRLTVV.

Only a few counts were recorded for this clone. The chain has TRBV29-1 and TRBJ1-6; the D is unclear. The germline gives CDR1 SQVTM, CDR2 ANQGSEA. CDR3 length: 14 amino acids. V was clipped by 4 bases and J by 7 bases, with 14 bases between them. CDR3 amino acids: CSVGSGVGNSPLHF. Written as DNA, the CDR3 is TGCAGCGTTGGAAGTGGAGTCGGGAATTCACCCCTCCACTTT.

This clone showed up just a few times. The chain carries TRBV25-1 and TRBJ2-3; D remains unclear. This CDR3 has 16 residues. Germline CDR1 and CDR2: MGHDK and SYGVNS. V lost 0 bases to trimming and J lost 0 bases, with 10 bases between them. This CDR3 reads CASSEYSPSSTDTQYF. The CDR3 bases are TGTGCCAGCAGTGAATATAGCCCTTCTAGCACAGATACGCAGTATTTT.

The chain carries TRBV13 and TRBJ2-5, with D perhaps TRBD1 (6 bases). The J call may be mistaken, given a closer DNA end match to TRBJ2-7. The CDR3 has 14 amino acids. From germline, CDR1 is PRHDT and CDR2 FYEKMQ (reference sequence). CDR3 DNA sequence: TGTGCCAGCAGCTTGACAGGACAGTCCTACGAGCAGTACTTC. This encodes CASSLTGQSYEQYF.

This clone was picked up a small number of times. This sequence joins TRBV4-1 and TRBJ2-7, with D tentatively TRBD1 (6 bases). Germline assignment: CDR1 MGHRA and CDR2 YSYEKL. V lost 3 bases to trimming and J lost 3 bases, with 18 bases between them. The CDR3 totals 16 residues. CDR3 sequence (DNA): TGCGCCAGCAGCCATCCTCCCCGGGACAAATTCTACGAGCAGTACTTC. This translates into CASSHPPRDKFYEQYF.

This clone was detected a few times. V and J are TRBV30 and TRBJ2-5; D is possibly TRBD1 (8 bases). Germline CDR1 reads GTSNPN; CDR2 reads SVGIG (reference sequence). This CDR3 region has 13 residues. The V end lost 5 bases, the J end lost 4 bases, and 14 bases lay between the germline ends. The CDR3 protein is CAWRTGGGETQYF. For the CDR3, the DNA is TGTGCCTGGCGTACAGGGGGGGGAGAGACCCAGTACTTC.

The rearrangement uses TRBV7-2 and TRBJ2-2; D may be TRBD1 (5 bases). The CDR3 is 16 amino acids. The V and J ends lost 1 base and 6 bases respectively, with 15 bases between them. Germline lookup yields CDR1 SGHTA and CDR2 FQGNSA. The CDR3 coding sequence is TGTGCCAGCAGCTTAGTATCATCCAGGGATGCCGGGGAGCTGTTTTTT. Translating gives CASSLVSSRDAGELFF.

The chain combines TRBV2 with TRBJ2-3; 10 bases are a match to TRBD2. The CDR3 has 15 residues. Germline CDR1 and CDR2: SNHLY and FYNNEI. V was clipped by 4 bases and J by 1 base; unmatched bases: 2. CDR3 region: CASSGSGRGTDTQYF. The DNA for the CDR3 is TGTGCCAGCAGTGGGAGCGGGAGGGGCACAGATACGCAGTATTTT.

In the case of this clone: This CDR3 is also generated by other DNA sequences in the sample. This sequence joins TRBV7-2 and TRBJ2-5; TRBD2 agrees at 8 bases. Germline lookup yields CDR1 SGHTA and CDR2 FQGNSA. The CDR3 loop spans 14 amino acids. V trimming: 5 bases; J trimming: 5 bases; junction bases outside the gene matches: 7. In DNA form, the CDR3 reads TGTGCCAGCAGCCTTGGGACTAGTGGGGAGACCCAGTACTTC. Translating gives CASSLGTSGETQYF. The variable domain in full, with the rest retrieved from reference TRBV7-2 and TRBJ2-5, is GAGVSQSPSNKVTEKGKDVELRCDPISGHTALYWYRQSLGQGLEFLIYFQGNSAPDKSGLPSDRFSAERTGGSVSTLTIQRTQQEDSAVYLCASSLGTSGETQYFGPGTRLLVL.

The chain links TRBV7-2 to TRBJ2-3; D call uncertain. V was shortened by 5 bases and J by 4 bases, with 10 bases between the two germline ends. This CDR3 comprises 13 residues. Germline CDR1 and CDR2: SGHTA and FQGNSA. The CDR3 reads CASSPQGPDTQYF. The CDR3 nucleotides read TGTGCCAGCAGCCCTCAAGGTCCAGATACGCAGTATTTT.